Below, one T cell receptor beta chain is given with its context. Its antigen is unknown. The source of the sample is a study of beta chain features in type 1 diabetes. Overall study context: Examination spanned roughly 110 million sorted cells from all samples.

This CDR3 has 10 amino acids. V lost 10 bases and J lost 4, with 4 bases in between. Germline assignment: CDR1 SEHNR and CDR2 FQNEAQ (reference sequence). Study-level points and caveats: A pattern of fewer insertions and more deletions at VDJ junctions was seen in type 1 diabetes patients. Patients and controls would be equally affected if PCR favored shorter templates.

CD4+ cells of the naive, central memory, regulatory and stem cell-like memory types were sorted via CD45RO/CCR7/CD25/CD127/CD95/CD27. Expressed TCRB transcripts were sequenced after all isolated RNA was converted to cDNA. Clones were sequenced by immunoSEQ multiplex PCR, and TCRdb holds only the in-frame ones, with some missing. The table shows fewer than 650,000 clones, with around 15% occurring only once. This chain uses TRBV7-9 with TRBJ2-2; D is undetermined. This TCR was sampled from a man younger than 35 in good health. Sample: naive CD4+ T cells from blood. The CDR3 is CATGTGELFF. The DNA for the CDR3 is TGTGCCACCGGCACCGGGGAGCTGTTTTTT.